The source of this T cell receptor (beta chain) is a study of cytomegalovirus exposure and HLA in healthy donors. About the study: Among the 300 to 400 donors who were genotyped, approximately 84% fell in the genetic ancestry cluster that is associated with self-reported Caucasian donors.

Study findings and constraints: Sequencing depth across donors, presence/absence analyses assumed, was roughly uniform.

The CDR3 extends over 14 amino acids. Deletions cut 0 bases from V and 3 bases from J, with 8 bases between. Germline assignment: CDR1 LNHNV and CDR2 YYDKDF (reference sequence). This clone occurred a few times. The antigen is not known. The PCR made use of 60 Vbeta and 13 Jbeta primers. The assay was immunoSEQ multiplex PCR, and TCRdb's table has in-frame clones only and misses some. The sample consists of about 180,000 clones, approximately 82% of them appearing once. J is TRBJ1-2 and V is TRBV15; TRBD1 is a possible D gene (5 bases). The sample consisted of PBMCs. The source of this sequence is a woman between 25 and 40 years old in good health and CMV-seronegative. The CDR3 bases are TGTGCCACCAGCAGAGAAGACAGCGACTATGGCTACACCTTC. Encoded protein: CATSREDSDYGYTF.